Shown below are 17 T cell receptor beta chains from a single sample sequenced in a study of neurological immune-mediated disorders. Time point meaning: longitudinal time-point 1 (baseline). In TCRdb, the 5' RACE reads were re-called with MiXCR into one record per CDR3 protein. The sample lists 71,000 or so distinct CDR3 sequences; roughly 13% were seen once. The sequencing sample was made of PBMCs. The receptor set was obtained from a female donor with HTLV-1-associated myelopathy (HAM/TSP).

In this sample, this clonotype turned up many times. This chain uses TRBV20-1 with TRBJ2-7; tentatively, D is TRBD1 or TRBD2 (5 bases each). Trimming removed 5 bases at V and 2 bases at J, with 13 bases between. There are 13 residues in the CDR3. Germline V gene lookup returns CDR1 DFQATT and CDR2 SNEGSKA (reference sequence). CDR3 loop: CSAARGPTYEQYF. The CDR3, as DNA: TGCAGTGCTGCCCGGGGCCCGACCTACGAGCAGTACTTC.

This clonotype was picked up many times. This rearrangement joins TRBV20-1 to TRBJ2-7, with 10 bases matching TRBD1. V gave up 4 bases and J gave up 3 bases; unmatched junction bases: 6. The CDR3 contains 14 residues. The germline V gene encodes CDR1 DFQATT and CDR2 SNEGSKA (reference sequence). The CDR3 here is CSATHGQGGYEQYF. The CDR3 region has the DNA TGCAGTGCTACCCACGGACAGGGGGGCTACGAGCAGTACTTC.

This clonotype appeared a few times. CDR3 in amino acids: CASSRGTGRREKLFF. The CDR3 DNA follows: TGTGCCAGCTCACGCGGAACGGGGCGACGGGAAAAACTGTTTTTT. This chain uses TRBV18 with TRBJ1-4; D possibly corresponds to TRBD1 (5 bases). CDR1 and CDR2 from the germline V gene are KGHSH and LQKENI. Trimming cost V 4 bases and J 8 bases, with 17 bases left between them. CDR3 length equals 15 residues.

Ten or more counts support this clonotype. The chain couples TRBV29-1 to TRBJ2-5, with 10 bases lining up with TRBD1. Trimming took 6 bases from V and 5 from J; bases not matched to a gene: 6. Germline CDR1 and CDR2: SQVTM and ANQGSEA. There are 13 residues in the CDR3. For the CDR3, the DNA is TGCAGCGTGGCCGGGACAGGGGTGGAGACCCAGTACTTC. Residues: CSVAGTGVETQYF.

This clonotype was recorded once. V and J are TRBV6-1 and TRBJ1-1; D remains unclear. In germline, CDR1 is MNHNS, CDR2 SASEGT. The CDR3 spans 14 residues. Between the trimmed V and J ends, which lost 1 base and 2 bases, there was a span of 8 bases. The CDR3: CASSEGSLNTEAFF. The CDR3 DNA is TGTGCCAGCAGTGAAGGATCTTTAAACACTGAAGCTTTCTTT.

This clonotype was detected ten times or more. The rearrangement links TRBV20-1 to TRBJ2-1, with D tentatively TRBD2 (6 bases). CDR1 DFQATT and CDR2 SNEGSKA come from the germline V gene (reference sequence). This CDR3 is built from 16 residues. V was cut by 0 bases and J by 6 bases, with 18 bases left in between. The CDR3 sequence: CSARDKERGALNEQFF. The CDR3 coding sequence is TGCAGTGCTAGAGATAAAGAGCGCGGGGCCCTCAATGAGCAGTTCTTC.

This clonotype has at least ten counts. In DNA form, the CDR3 reads TGTGCCAGCAGCACAAGACAGAGAGCTAACTATGGCTACACCTTC. The encoded protein is CASSTRQRANYGYTF. The V and J genes are TRBV27 and TRBJ1-2; weak D call: TRBD1 (5 bases). V dropped 6 bases and J dropped 0 bases, with 14 bases sitting between them. CDR3 length: 15 residues. Germline CDR1 is MNHEY and CDR2 is SMNVEV (reference sequence).

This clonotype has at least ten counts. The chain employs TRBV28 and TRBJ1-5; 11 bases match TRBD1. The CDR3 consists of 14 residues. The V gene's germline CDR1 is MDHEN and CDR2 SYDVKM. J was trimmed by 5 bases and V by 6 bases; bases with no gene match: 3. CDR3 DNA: TGTGCCAGCAGGGAGGACAGGGGGCATCAGCCCCAGCATTTT. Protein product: CASREDRGHQPQHF.

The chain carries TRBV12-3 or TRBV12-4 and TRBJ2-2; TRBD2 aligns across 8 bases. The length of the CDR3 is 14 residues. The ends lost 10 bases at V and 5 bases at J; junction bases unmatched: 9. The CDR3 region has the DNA TGTGCCACTGTCGGGACTAGTGCTACCGGGGAGCTGTTTTTT. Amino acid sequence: CATVGTSATGELFF.

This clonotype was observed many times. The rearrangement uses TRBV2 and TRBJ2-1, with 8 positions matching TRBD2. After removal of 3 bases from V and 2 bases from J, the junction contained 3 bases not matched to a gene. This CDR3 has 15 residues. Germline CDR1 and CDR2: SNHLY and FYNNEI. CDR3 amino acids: CASSDGGGTYNEQFF. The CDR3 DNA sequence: TGTGCCAGCAGTGACGGCGGGGGGACCTACAATGAGCAGTTCTTC.

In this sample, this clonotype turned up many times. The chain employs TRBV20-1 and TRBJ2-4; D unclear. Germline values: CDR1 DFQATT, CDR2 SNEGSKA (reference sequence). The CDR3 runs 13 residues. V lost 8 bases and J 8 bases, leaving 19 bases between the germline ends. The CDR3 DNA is TGCAGTTCATTCGGGCGGAGTGGCGACATTCAGTACTTC. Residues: CSSFGRSGDIQYF.

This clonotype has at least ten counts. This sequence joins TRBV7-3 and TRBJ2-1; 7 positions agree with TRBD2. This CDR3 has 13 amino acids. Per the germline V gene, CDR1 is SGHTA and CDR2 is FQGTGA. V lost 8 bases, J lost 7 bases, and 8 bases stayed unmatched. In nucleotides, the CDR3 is TGTGCCAGCGGGGGGATCGGGGGGAATGAGCAGTTCTTC. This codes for CASGGIGGNEQFF.

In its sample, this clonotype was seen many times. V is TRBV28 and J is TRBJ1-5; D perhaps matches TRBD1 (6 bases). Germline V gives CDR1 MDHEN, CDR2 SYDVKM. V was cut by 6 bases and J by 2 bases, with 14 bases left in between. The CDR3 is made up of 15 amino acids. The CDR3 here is CASRPGGGGNQPQHF. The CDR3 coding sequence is TGTGCCAGCAGGCCTGGGGGGGGCGGCAATCAGCCCCAGCATTTT.

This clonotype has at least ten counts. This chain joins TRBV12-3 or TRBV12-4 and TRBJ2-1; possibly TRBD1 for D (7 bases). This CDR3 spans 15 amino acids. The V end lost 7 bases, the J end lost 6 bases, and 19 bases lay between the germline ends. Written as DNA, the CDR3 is TGTGCCAGCACTCTAGATCACCAGGGGGGCAATGAGCAGTTCTTC. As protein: CASTLDHQGGNEQFF.

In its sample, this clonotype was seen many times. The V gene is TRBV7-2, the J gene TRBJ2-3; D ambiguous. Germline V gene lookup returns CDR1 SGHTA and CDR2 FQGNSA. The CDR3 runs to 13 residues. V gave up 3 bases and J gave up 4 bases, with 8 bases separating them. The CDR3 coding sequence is TGTGCCAGCAGCTTTAGAGCCGCAGATACGCAGTATTTT. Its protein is CASSFRAADTQYF.

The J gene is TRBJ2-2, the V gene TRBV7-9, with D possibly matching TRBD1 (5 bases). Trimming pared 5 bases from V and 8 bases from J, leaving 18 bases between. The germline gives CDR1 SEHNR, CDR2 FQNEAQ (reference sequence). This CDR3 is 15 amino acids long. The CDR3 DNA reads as TGTGCCAGCAGCCCCGGCAGGGTCGACGCAGGGGAGCTGTTTTTT. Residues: CASSPGRVDAGELFF. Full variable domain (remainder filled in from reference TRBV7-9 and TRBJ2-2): DTGVSQNPRHKITKRGQNVTFRCDPISEHNRLYWYRQTLGQGPEFLTYFQNEAQLEKSRLLSDRFSAERPKGSFSTLEIQRTEQGDSAMYLCASSPGRVDAGELFFGEGSRLTVL.

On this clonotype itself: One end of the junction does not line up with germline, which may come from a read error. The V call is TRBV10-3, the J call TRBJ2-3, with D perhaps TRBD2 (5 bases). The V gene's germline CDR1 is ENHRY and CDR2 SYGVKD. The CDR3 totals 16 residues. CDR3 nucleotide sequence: TGTGCCATCAGTTTAAAGCGCGAGGGAAGCACTGATACGCAGTATTTT. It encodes CAISLKREGSTDTQYF.